This TCR beta chain was found in a study of cytomegalovirus exposure and HLA in healthy donors. Study findings and constraints: Whilst most TCR sequences proved rare, a subset of public TCRs occurred across many donors.

V gave up 5 bases and J gave up 10 bases; unmatched junction bases: 7. In germline, CDR1 is SGHVS, CDR2 FQNEAQ. The CDR3 has 13 residues. In the case of this clone: Its antigen is still unknown.

PCR was performed using 60 Vbeta and 13 Jbeta primers. The table came from immunoSEQ multiplex PCR; TCRdb's copy has only in-frame clones and leaves some out. The sample lists around 140,000 clones, roughly 78% occurring once. The V call is TRBV7-8, the J call TRBJ1-1; 10 bases match TRBD1. The clonotype originates from a man aged 45-65 years in good health and CMV-seropositive. Material: PBMCs. The CDR3 region is CASSAGTGASAFF. The CDR3 DNA follows: TGTGCCAGCAGCGCCGGGACAGGGGCGTCAGCTTTCTTT.